These 3 T cell receptor beta chains were all obtained from the same sample, sequenced in a study of cytomegalovirus exposure and HLA in healthy donors (dated by TCRdb to about 2017). The library was generated by the immunoSEQ multiplex PCR assay. For the multiplex PCR, a mixture combining 60 forward primers for TCR Vbeta segments and 13 reverse primers for TCR Jbeta segments was used. TCRdb mirrors the immuneACCESS table, restricted to in-frame sequences. Some clones are absent from its copies; in checked studies, under half trace to an unresolved V gene, and the reason for the others is unknown. The sample yields 100,000 to 150,000 clones; over 70% were counted once. Roughly 1.5% of the sample is taken by the ten largest. Sequenced input: PBMCs. Receptor source: a woman under 30 in good health and CMV-seronegative.

This chain links TRBV21-1 with TRBJ2-3; TRBD2, the table's D call, was not compared with the DNA. TRBV21-1 is designated a pseudogene. The CDR3 runs to 15 residues. The CDR3 coding sequence is TGTGCCAGCAACCCTAGCGGATGGGGCACAGATACGCAGTATTTT. It specifies CASNPSGWGTDTQYF.

V is TRBV6-1 and J is TRBJ2-3, with D possibly being TRBD1 (6 bases). The germline gives CDR1 MNHNS, CDR2 SASEGT. Trimming took off 2 bases at V and 5 bases at J, with 8 bases between the two ends. CDR3 length equals 13 residues. Written as DNA, the CDR3 is TGTGCCAGCAGTGAAAGAGGGGGAGATACGCAGTATTTT. Protein sequence: CASSERGGDTQYF.

V gene TRBV7-9 combines with J gene TRBJ2-5, with D perhaps matching TRBD2 (6 bases). V lost 8 bases, J lost 4 bases, and 17 bases lay in between. This CDR3 spans 14 amino acids. Germline V gene data show CDR1 as SEHNR and CDR2 as FQNEAQ (reference sequence). Here the CDR3 reads CASFLGGGGETQYF. The CDR3 DNA sequence: TGTGCCAGCTTCCTCGGGGGTGGGGGAGAGACCCAGTACTTC.